These T cell receptor beta chains were read from a single sample in a study of cytomegalovirus exposure and HLA in healthy donors. Assay used: immunoSEQ multiplex PCR; TCRdb lists only in-frame clones, some missing. This table has more than 50,000 clones, approximately 70% appearing once. Source material: PBMCs. The receptors shown here come from a woman aged 60-75 years in good health and CMV-seropositive. CDR3s include the opening cysteine and the closing phenylalanine or tryptophan. The order of the fields is D gene, J gene, V gene, clone size, CDR3 DNA, CDR3 protein. D genes are given only for firm matches. Rows give clone size only sometimes, using once, few, many, or a class for an expanded clone.

TRBD2,TRBJ2-5,TRBV5-1,-,TGCGCCAGCAGCCACGGACTAGCGGGGGAACAAGAGACCCAGTACTTC,CASSHGLAGEQETQYF
-,TRBJ2-1,TRBV6-1,-,TGTGTCAGCAGTACCGGGTCAGGGGAGACTGAGCAGTTCTTC,CVSSTGSGETEQFF
TRBD2,TRBJ2-1,TRBV12-5,-,TGTGCTAGTGGTTTGACGGGCGAGCGGGGGTTCTCCTACAATGAGCAGTTCTTC,CASGLTGERGFSYNEQFF
-,TRBJ1-6,TRBV27,-,TGTGCCAGCAGTTTTGGGGCCCTATATAATTCACCCCTCCACTTT,CASSFGALYNSPLHF
TRBD1,TRBJ1-5,TRBV7-2,-,TGTGCCAGCAGCCTACAGGGGACTCAGCCCCAGCATTTT,CASSLQGTQPQHF
TRBD2,TRBJ2-3,TRBV5-1,-,TGCGCCAGCAGCTTGGCCCCAGCGGGGGGCGGGGGAGATACGCAGTATTTT,CASSLAPAGGGGDTQYF
-,TRBJ2-7,TRBV30,once,TGTGCCTGGAGTGATCGGGGGTTGACCTACGAGCAGTACTTC,CAWSDRGLTYEQYF
-,TRBJ2-7,TRBV6-5,-,TGTGCCAGCAATCCCACACCTTCCTACGAGCAGTACTTC,CASNPTPSYEQYF
-,TRBJ2-5,TRBV28,-,TGTGCCAGCAGCTCGGGACAACAAGAGACCCAGTACTTC,CASSSGQQETQYF
-,TRBJ1-1,TRBV9,-,TGTGCCAGCAGCGTAGGGGACACTAAGAGGGACACTGAAGCTTTCTTT,CASSVGDTKRDTEAFF
TRBD1,TRBJ2-1,TRBV19,-,TGTGCCAGTAGCCATTCCGGGACAGGGGGTTACAATGAGCAGTTCTTC,CASSHSGTGGYNEQFF
-,TRBJ2-1,TRBV25-1,-,TGTGCCAGCAGCGTCTGGGGGGACGATTACAATGAGCAGTTCTTC,CASSVWGDDYNEQFF
-,TRBJ2-7,TRBV10-3,-,TGTGCCATCAGTGGCAAGGGACACTACGAGCAGTACTTC,CAISGKGHYEQYF
-,TRBJ2-5,TRBV19,-,TGTGCCAGTAGTATCGGTCCCACTCAAGAGACCCAGTACTTC,CASSIGPTQETQYF
-,TRBJ2-3,TRBV4-2,many,TGTGCCAGCAGCCCCAGGGACACTAGCACAGATACGCAGTATTTT,CASSPRDTSTDTQYF
TRBD1,TRBJ1-2,TRBV18,once,TGTGCCAGCTCACTTGGGACAGTTTATGGCTACACCTTC,CASSLGTVYGYTF
TRBD1,TRBJ1-6,TRBV7-9,-,TGTGCCAGCAGCCCGTCGAGGGACAGAATTCGAACCCTCCACTTT,CASSPSRDRIRTLHF
-,TRBJ2-7,TRBV29-1,-,TGCAGTGTTGAAGGGGAGACGGCCTACGAGCAGTACTTC,CSVEGETAYEQYF
-,TRBJ1-2,TRBV28,-,TGTGCCAGCAGTTCAAGTAAGGGGCCCACTACCTTC,CASSSSKGPTTF
-,TRBJ1-2,TRBV4-3,-,TGCGCCAGCAGCCAACGGACTGCTTATGGCTACACCTTC,CASSQRTAYGYTF
-,TRBJ2-5,TRBV9,few,TGTGCCAGCAGCGTGGGGGGGCGGGAGACCCAGTACTTC,CASSVGGRETQYF
-,TRBJ1-2,TRBV7-2,-,TGTGCCAGCAGCAAGGACAGAAACTATGGCTACACCTTC,CASSKDRNYGYTF
-,TRBJ1-2,TRBV30,-,TGTGCCTGGAGAGAGACGGGGAGCCATGGCTACACCTTC,CAWRETGSHGYTF
TRBD1,TRBJ2-7,TRBV5-6,once,TGTGCCAGCAGCCGCGACAGGGATCTTAACTACGAGCAGTACTTC,CASSRDRDLNYEQYF
TRBD1,TRBJ2-7,TRBV7-6,-,TGTGCCAGCAGCGGACAGGACTCGCATCCCTACGAGCAGTACTTC,CASSGQDSHPYEQYF
TRBD1,TRBJ1-2,TRBV5-1,-,TGCGCCAGCTCAATGTGGGACAGAACCGCCTATGGCTACACCTTC,CASSMWDRTAYGYTF
-,TRBJ2-7,TRBV6-5,-,TGTGCCAGCAGTCACGGGTCTTTTAACGAGCAGTACTTC,CASSHGSFNEQYF
TRBD1,TRBJ1-1,TRBV5-6,-,TGTGCCAGCAGCCATGGACAGGGGTGGATGAACACTGAAGCTTTCTTT,CASSHGQGWMNTEAFF
TRBD1,TRBJ1-1,TRBV5-5,-,TGTGCCAGCAGCTTGGTCGGGGACAGCAACACAATGAACACTGAAGCTTTCTTT,CASSLVGDSNTMNTEAFF
TRBD1,TRBJ2-7,TRBV7-3,-,TGTGCCAGCAGCGCCCCTTTTGTCATCGGACAGGGAACTGACGAGCAGTACTTC,CASSAPFVIGQGTDEQYF
-,TRBJ1-2,TRBV10-3,-,TGTGCCATCAGTGTGGACAGTTACTATGGCTACACCTTC,CAISVDSYYGYTF
TRBD2,TRBJ2-2,TRBV30,-,TGTGCCTGGACTAGCGGGCCGAACACCGGGGAGCTGTTTTTT,CAWTSGPNTGELFF
TRBD1,TRBJ1-2,TRBV14,many,TGTGCCAGCAGCCAAGGACAGGGAGGCTGGGGCTACACCTTC,CASSQGQGGWGYTF
-,TRBJ1-1,TRBV25-1,-,TGTGCCAGCTCGACACCGAACACTGAAGCTTTCTTT,CASSTPNTEAFF
-,TRBJ1-1,TRBV27,-,TGTGCCAGCGAGGGGGGGAGATCTATTGAAGCTTTCTTT,CASEGGRSIEAFF
TRBD2,TRBJ2-1,TRBV11-2,medium-sized,TGTGCCAGCAGCTCCGGGACTAGCGGCGAGCAGTTCTTC,CASSSGTSGEQFF
TRBD1,TRBJ1-4,TRBV6-6,-,TGTGCCAGCCGGGCAGGGGGCAATGAAAAACTGTTTTTT,CASRAGGNEKLFF
-,TRBJ2-7,TRBV27,-,TGTGCCAGCCGTTCCGGAACAGGGTTCGGATACTTCGACTACGAGCAGTACTTC,CASRSGTGFGYFDYEQYF
TRBD2,TRBJ2-1,TRBV9,-,TGTGCCAGCAGCGATCCCTCTAGCGGGGGGGCCACTGAGCAGTTCTTC,CASSDPSSGGATEQFF
TRBD1,TRBJ2-1,TRBV2,-,TGTGCCAGCATATCCGGGACAGGCTCCTACAATGAGCAGTTCTTC,CASISGTGSYNEQFF
-,TRBJ1-6,TRBV7-2,-,TGTGCCAGCAGCTTACGGACGGGGAATTCACCCCTCCACTTT,CASSLRTGNSPLHF
TRBD1,TRBJ1-1,TRBV5-1,-,TGCGCCAGCAGCTGGGGACAGAAGGAGAGGAGCACTGAAGCTTTCTTT,CASSWGQKERSTEAFF
-,TRBJ1-1,TRBV29-1,-,TGCAGCGTGATGGGACAACAGGATACTGAAGCTTTCTTT,CSVMGQQDTEAFF